A single T cell receptor beta chain is shown here with its context. Antigen unknown. The sample belongs to a study of CD8 T cells in ankylosing spondylitis. Findings and limits, study-wide: Ankylosing spondylitis blood appeared to carry a characteristic TCR beta motif of eight or nine highly homologous variants.

Making use of molecular barcodes, quantitative 5'-RACE generated TCR beta libraries. TCRdb recomputed calls from the 5' RACE reads with MiXCR, one row per CDR3 protein. Here the sample spans some 840,000 distinct CDR3 sequences, approximately 10% being singletons. The specimen sequenced was blood, either unsorted or a sorted T cell fraction (not recorded which). This TCR came from a male donor with ankylosing spondylitis.

The CDR3 reads CASSYPTSGIRRETQYF. CDR3 nucleotides: TGTGCCAGCAGTTACCCGACTAGCGGAATACGGAGAGAGACCCAGTACTTC. The V call is TRBV6-5, the J call TRBJ2-5; TRBD2 matches 9 bases. This CDR3 contains 17 residues. V shed 2 bases and J 4 bases; nucleotides not matched to a gene: 11. Germline values: CDR1 MNHEY, CDR2 SVGAGI.